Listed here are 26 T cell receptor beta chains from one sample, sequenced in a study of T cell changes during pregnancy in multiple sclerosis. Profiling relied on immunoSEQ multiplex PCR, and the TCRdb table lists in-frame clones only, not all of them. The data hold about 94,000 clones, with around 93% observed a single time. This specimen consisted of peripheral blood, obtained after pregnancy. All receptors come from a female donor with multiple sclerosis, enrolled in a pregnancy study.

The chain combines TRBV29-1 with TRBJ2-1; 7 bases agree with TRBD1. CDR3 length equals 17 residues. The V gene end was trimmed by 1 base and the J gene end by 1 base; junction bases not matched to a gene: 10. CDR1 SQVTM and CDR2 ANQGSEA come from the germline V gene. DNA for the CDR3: TGCAGCGTTGAAGGGAGACAGGGAGAGGGGTCCTACAATGAGCAGTTCTTC. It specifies CSVEGRQGEGSYNEQFF.

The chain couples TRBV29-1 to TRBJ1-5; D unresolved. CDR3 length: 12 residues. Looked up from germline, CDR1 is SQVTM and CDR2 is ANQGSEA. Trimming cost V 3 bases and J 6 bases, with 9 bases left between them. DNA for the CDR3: TGCAGCGTTGAGGACTCGGGTCAGCCCCAGCATTTT. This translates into CSVEDSGQPQHF.

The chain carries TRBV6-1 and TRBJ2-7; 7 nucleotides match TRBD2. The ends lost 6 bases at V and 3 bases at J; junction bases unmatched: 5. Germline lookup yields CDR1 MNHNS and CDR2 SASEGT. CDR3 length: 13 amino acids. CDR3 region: CASRGRGDYEQYF. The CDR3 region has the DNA TGTGCCAGCAGGGGGAGGGGTGACTACGAGCAGTACTTC.

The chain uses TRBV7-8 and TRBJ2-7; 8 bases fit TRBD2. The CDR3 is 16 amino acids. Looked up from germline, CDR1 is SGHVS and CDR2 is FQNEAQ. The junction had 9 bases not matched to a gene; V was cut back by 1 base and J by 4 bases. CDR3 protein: CASSLDSATSVYEQYF. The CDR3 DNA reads TGTGCCAGCAGCTTAGATAGCGCGACTAGCGTTTACGAGCAGTACTTC.

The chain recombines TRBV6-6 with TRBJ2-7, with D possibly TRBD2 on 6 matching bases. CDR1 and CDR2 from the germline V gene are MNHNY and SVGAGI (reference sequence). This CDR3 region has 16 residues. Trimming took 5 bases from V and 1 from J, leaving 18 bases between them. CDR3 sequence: CASSNRVVADSYEQYF. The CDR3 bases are TGTGCCAGCAGTAACCGGGTGGTAGCGGATTCCTACGAGCAGTACTTC.

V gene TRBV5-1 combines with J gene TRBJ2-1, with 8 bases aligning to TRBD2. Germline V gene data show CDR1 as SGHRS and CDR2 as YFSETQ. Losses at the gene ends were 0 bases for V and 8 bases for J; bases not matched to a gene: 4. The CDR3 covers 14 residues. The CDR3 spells CASSLAKLADEQFF. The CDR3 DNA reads TGCGCCAGCAGCTTGGCCAAACTAGCGGATGAGCAGTTCTTC.

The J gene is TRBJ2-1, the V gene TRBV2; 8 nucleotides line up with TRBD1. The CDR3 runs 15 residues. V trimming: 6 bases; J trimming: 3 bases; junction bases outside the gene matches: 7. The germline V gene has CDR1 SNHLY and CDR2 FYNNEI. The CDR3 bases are TGTGCCAGCAGCCGCGGACAGGGTTTCTACAATGAGCAGTTCTTC. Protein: CASSRGQGFYNEQFF.

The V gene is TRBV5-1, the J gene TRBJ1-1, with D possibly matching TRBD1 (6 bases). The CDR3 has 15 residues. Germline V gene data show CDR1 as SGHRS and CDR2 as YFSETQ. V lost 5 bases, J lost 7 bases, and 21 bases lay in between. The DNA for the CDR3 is TGCGCCAGCAGTCTCATCTTACAGGGCCCCTTTGAAGCTTTCTTT. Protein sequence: CASSLILQGPFEAFF.

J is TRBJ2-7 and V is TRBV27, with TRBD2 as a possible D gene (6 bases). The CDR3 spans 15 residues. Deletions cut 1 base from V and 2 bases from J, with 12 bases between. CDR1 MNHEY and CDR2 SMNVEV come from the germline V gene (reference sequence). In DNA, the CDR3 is TGTGCCAGCAGTTTATGGGGGGAATCGGCCTACGAGCAGTACTTC. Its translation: CASSLWGESAYEQYF.

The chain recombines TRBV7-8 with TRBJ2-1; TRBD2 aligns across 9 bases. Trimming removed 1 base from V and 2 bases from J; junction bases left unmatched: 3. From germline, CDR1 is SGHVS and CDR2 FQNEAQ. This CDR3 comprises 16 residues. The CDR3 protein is CASSLGLAVAYNEQFF. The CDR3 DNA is TGTGCCAGCAGCTTAGGACTAGCGGTCGCCTACAATGAGCAGTTCTTC.

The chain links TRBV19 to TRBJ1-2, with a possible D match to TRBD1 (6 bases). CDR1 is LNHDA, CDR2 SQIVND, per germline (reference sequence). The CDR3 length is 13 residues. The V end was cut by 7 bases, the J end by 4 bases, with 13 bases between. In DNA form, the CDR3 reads TGTGCCAGTAAACAGGACAGATTCTATGGCTACACCTTC. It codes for CASKQDRFYGYTF.

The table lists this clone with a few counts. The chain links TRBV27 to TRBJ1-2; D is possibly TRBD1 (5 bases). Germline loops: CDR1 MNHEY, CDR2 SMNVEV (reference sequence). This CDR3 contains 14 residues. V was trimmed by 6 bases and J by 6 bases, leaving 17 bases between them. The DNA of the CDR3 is TGTGCCAGCAGGGGTGTAAGGGGTTGGAATGGCTACACCTTC. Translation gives CASRGVRGWNGYTF.

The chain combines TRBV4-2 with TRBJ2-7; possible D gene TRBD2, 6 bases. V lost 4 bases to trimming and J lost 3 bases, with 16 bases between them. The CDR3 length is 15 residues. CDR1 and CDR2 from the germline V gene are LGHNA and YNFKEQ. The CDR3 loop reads CASSRRSGTNYEQYF. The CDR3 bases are TGTGCCAGCAGCCGACGTAGCGGAACAAACTACGAGCAGTACTTC.

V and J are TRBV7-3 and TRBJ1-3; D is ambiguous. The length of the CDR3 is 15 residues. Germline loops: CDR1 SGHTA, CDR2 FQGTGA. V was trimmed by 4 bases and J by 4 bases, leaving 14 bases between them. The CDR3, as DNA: TGTGCCAGCAGCTCTGGCCCGGGAGGAGGAAACACCATATATTTT. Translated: CASSSGPGGGNTIYF.

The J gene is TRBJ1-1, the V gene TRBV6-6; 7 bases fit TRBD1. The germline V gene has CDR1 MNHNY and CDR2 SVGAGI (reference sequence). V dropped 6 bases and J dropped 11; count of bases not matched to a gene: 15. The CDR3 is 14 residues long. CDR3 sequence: CASRLRQGDGSAFF. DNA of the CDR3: TGTGCCAGCAGACTCCGACAGGGTGATGGCTCCGCTTTCTTT.

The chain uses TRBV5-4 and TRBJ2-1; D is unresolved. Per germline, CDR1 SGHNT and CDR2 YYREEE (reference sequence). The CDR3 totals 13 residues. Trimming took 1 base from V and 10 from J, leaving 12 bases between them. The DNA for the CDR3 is TGTGCCAGCAGCTTGAGCTATGGAGAGGAGCAGTTCTTC. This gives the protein CASSLSYGEEQFF.

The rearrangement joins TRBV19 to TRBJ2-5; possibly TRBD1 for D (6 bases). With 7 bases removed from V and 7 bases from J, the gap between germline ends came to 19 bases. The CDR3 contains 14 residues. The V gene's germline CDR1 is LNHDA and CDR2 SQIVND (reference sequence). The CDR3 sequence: CASNQGQTGGTQYF. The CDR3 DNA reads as TGTGCCAGTAATCAGGGGCAGACTGGAGGGACCCAGTACTTC.

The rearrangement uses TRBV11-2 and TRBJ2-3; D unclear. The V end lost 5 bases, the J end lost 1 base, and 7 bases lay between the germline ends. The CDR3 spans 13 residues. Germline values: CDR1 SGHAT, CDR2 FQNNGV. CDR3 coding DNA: TGTGCCAGCAGCCGCCGGGGCACAGATACGCAGTATTTT. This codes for CASSRRGTDTQYF.

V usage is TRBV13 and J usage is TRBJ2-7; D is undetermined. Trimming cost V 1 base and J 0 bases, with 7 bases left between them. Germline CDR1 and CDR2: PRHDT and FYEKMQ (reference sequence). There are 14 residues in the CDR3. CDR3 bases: TGTGCCAGCAGCTTAGATCGCGGCTCCTACGAGCAGTACTTC. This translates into CASSLDRGSYEQYF.

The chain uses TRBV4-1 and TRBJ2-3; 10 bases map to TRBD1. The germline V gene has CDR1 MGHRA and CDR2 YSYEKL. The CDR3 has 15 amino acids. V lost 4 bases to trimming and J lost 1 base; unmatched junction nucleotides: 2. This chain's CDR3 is CASSLGTGGTDTQYF. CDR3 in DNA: TGCGCCAGCAGCCTGGGGACAGGGGGCACAGATACGCAGTATTTT.

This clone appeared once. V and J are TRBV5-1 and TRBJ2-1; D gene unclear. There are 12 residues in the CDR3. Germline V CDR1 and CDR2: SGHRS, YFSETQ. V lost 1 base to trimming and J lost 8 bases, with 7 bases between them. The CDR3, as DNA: TGCGCCAGCAGCTTGCTCAGTGATGAGCAGTTCTTC. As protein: CASSLLSDEQFF.

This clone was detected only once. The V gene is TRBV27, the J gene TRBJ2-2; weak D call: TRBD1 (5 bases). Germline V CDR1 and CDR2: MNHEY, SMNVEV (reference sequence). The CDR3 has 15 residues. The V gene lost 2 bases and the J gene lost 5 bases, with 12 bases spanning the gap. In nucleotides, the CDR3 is TGTGCCAGCAGTTTAGGGGTAAAGGGGACCGGGGAGCTGTTTTTT. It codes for CASSLGVKGTGELFF.

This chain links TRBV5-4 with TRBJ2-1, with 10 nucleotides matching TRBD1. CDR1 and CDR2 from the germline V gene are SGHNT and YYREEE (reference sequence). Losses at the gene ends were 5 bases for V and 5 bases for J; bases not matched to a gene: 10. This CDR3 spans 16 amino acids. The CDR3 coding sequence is TGTGCCAGCAGTCACATCCGGGACAGGGGTGACAATGAGCAGTTCTTC. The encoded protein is CASSHIRDRGDNEQFF.

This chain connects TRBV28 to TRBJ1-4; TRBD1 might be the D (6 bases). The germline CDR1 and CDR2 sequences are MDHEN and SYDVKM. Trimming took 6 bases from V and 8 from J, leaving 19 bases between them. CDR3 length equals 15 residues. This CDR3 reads CASRGLSRGGEKLFF. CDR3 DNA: TGTGCCAGCAGGGGCCTCAGCAGAGGGGGAGAAAAACTGTTTTTT. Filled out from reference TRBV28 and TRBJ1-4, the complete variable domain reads DVKVTQSSRYLVKRTGEKVFLECVQDMDHENMFWYRQDPGLGLRLIYFSYDVKMKEKGDIPEGYSVSREKKERFSLILESASTNQTSMYLCASRGLSRGGEKLFFGSGTQLSVL.

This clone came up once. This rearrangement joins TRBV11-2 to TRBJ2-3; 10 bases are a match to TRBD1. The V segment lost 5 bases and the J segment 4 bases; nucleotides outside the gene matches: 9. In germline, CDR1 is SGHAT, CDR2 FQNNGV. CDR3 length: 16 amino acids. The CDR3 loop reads CASSRGGQGIADTQYF. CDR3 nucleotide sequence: TGTGCCAGCAGCCGTGGGGGACAGGGGATCGCAGATACGCAGTATTTT.

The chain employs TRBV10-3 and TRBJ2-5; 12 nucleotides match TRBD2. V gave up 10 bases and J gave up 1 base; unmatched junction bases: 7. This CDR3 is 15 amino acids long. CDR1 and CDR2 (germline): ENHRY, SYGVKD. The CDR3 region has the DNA TGTGCCACAGAGGGACTAGCGGGCGGCCAAGAGACCCAGTACTTC. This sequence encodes CATEGLAGGQETQYF.